The 29 T cell receptor beta chains in this list originate from one sample, sequenced in a study of metastatic and nonmetastatic thyroid tumors. TCRdb reanalyzed the PCR reads via MiXCR. The table has about 18,000 clones, roughly 24% seen once. Thyroid surgery took place with no prior treatment in any patient. The sequenced sample consisted of adjacent normal tissue. Source of these receptors: a female donor with papillary thyroid cancer or a benign thyroid nodule (not recorded which). Some clones in this sample may be carry-over from other donors' samples.

About this clone itself: A read error is possible here, since a much larger clone lies one base away. The same CDR3 is also encoded by other DNA sequences in this sample. The chain recombines TRBV7-3 with TRBJ2-7; the D is unclear. Between the trimmed V and J ends, which lost 0 bases and 1 base, there was a span of 4 bases. The CDR3 length is 13 residues. The germline gives CDR1 SGHTA, CDR2 FQGTGA. The CDR3, as DNA: TGTGCCAGCAGCTTAACGCCTTCCTACGAGCAGTACTTC. Translated, it gives CASSLTPSYEQYF.

This clone was detected ten times or more. The rearrangement joins TRBV28 to TRBJ2-7; tentatively, D is TRBD2 (5 bases). This CDR3 has 15 residues. From germline, CDR1 is MDHEN and CDR2 SYDVKM. The V end was cut by 6 bases, the J end by 0 bases, with 15 bases between. The CDR3: CASSTSGKSSYEQYF. The DNA for the CDR3 is TGTGCCAGCAGCACCAGCGGAAAAAGCTCCTACGAGCAGTACTTC.

The CDR3 region is CASSPPTGQGLYNEQFF. CDR3 DNA: TGTGCCAGCTCACCACCCACGGGACAGGGCCTTTACAATGAGCAGTTCTTC. The V gene is TRBV18, the J gene TRBJ2-1; TRBD1 agrees at 9 bases. In germline, CDR1 is KGHSH, CDR2 LQKENI. The CDR3 runs to 17 residues. V trimming: 0 bases; J trimming: 4 bases; junction bases outside the gene matches: 7. Full variable domain (outside the CDR3, taken from reference TRBV18 and TRBJ2-1): NAGVMQNPRHLVRRRGQEARLRCSPMKGHSHVYWYRQLPEEGLKFMVYLQKENIIDESGMPKERFSAEFPKEGPSILRIQQVVRGDSAAYFCASSPPTGQGLYNEQFFGPGTRLTVL.

V gene TRBV11-2 combines with J gene TRBJ2-1; 8 bases are a match to TRBD2. V trimming: 4 bases; J trimming: 7 bases; junction bases outside the gene matches: 9. CDR3 size: 15 residues. From germline, CDR1 is SGHAT and CDR2 FQNNGV. The CDR3 reads CASSYTSGSRNEQFF. DNA of the CDR3: TGTGCCAGCAGCTATACGAGCGGGAGTAGGAATGAGCAGTTCTTC.

The chain links TRBV4-2 to TRBJ2-1; the match to TRBD2 covers 8 bases. V trimming: 4 bases; J trimming: 3 bases; junction bases outside the gene matches: 11. The length of the CDR3 is 17 residues. CDR1 and CDR2 from the germline V gene are LGHNA and YNFKEQ. The CDR3 region has the DNA TGTGCCAGCAGCCGGGGCATCCGGGGGGGCGACTACAATGAGCAGTTCTTC. Residues: CASSRGIRGGDYNEQFF.

This clone is a singleton in its sample. The rearrangement uses TRBV4-1 and TRBJ1-5; no clear D. CDR1 MGHRA and CDR2 YSYEKL come from the germline V gene. Between the trimmed V and J ends, which lost 0 bases and 0 bases, there was a span of 6 bases. The length of the CDR3 is 15 residues. CDR3 loop: CASSQDIFSNQPQHF. DNA for the CDR3: TGCGCCAGCAGCCAAGATATCTTTAGCAATCAGCCCCAGCATTTT.

The rearrangement links TRBV28 to TRBJ2-5; D unclear. The V gene's germline CDR1 is MDHEN and CDR2 SYDVKM. The V and J ends lost 2 bases and 5 bases respectively, with 12 bases between them. The CDR3 runs 14 residues. The CDR3 region has the DNA TGTGCCAGCAGTTTACGACGTCTGGTGGAGACCCAGTACTTC. This translates into CASSLRRLVETQYF.

This chain connects TRBV27 to TRBJ1-6, with a tentative D call TRBD1 (6 bases). V lost 6 bases to trimming and J lost 10 bases, with 19 bases between them. This CDR3 has 15 residues. Germline V gene lookup returns CDR1 MNHEY and CDR2 SMNVEV (reference sequence). The CDR3 coding sequence is TGTGCCAGCAGCCGTGCCCTACAGGGCGTGTCACCCCTCCACTTT. It encodes CASSRALQGVSPLHF.

This chain uses TRBV9 with TRBJ1-2; no clear D. Germline V gene lookup returns CDR1 SGDLS and CDR2 YYNGEE. Trimming left V 4 bases short and J 4 bases short, with 11 bases between. The CDR3 is made up of 13 amino acids. DNA of the CDR3: TGTGCCAGCAGCTCTGCGGACGTCTATGGCTACACCTTC. It translates to CASSSADVYGYTF.

This chain uses TRBV4-1 with TRBJ1-5, with D perhaps matching TRBD1 (5 bases). Germline V gives CDR1 MGHRA, CDR2 YSYEKL. The CDR3 loop spans 17 amino acids. Trimming took off 0 bases at V and 5 bases at J, with 17 bases between the two ends. The CDR3 DNA follows: TGCGCCAGCAGCCAAGATCCGCAGGGACCGGGGTATCAGCCCCAGCATTTT. This gives the protein CASSQDPQGPGYQPQHF.

By its share, this clone is large. The chain uses TRBV12-3 or TRBV12-4 and TRBJ2-1, with D possibly being TRBD2 (6 bases). This CDR3 spans 16 amino acids. The V gene lost 4 bases and the J gene lost 6 bases, with 19 bases spanning the gap. The CDR3 protein is CASSSFRGGIINEQFF. The DNA of the CDR3 is TGTGCCAGCAGTTCCTTTAGAGGCGGGATAATCAATGAGCAGTTCTTC.

The chain couples TRBV5-1 to TRBJ2-1; D tentatively fits TRBD1 or TRBD2 (6 bases each). The ends were cut back, 0 bases at V and 0 bases at J, with 10 bases in the middle. Germline assignment: CDR1 SGHRS and CDR2 YFSETQ. This CDR3 is built from 16 residues. The CDR3 DNA reads TGCGCCAGCAGCTTGGAAGGGGGGAGCTCCTACAATGAGCAGTTCTTC. Translating gives CASSLEGGSSYNEQFF.

The sample holds a few counts of this clone. The J gene is TRBJ2-7, the V gene TRBV27; D is undetermined. The V end lost 5 bases, the J end lost 6 bases, and 8 bases lay between the germline ends. Germline lookup yields CDR1 MNHEY and CDR2 SMNVEV (reference sequence). The CDR3 length is 11 residues. For the CDR3, the DNA is TGTGCCAGCAGTCCATTGGTCGAGCAGTACTTC. Its protein product is CASSPLVEQYF.

This clone was counted between two and nine times. The chain is built from TRBV4-1 and TRBJ2-7, with TRBD1 matching over 9 bases. From germline, CDR1 is MGHRA and CDR2 YSYEKL. The CDR3 contains 12 residues. The V and J ends lost 2 bases and 12 bases, in that order; junction bases with no gene match: 5. In DNA form, the CDR3 reads TGCGCCAGCAGCCAATCCGGGACAGGGCTGTACTTC. This encodes CASSQSGTGLYF.

CDR3 nucleotide sequence: TGTGCCAGCAGTGAAGGGTTTTCTCGGGGGATAGATAATTCACCCCTCCACTTT. Encoded protein: CASSEGFSRGIDNSPLHF. This rearrangement joins TRBV6-1 to TRBJ1-6, with D maybe TRBD1 (5 bases). The V gene's germline CDR1 is MNHNS and CDR2 SASEGT. The ends were cut back, 1 base at V and 5 bases at J, with 18 bases in the middle. This CDR3 has 18 residues.

The chain combines TRBV7-6 with TRBJ1-1; D perhaps matches TRBD1 (5 bases). The germline V gene encodes CDR1 SGHVS and CDR2 FNYEAQ. This CDR3 region has 16 residues. V shed 2 bases and J shed 0 bases, with 13 bases lying between them. The CDR3 protein is CASSLIRAPMNTEAFF. The DNA for the CDR3 is TGTGCCAGCAGCTTAATCAGGGCTCCCATGAACACTGAAGCTTTCTTT.

This clone is deemed medium-sized. The chain carries TRBV7-6 and TRBJ2-1; possibly TRBD2 for D (6 bases). V dropped 8 bases and J dropped 6 bases, with 8 bases sitting between them. The germline V gene encodes CDR1 SGHVS and CDR2 FNYEAQ. The CDR3 is made up of 11 amino acids. The CDR3 nucleotides read TGTGCCAGCGGGCGGGGCAATGAGCAGTTCTTC. It is translated as CASGRGNEQFF.

This clone rates as large (0.1 to 1%). The chain employs TRBV5-1 and TRBJ2-7, with D possibly TRBD2 on 6 matching bases. CDR1 and CDR2 (germline): SGHRS, YFSETQ. V was clipped by 0 bases and J by 3 bases, with 13 bases between them. The CDR3 length is 15 residues. CDR3 nucleotide sequence: TGCGCCAGCAGCTTGGAGGGCGGAGGGATCTACGAGCAGTACTTC. It codes for CASSLEGGGIYEQYF.

This clone was picked up many times. The same CDR3 is also encoded by other DNA sequences in this sample. The chain recombines TRBV6-2 or TRBV6-3 with TRBJ2-7; TRBD1 aligns across 11 bases. Germline V gene lookup returns CDR1 MNHEY and CDR2 SVGEGT. J gave up 3 bases and V 8 bases, and 3 bases lay outside the gene matches. The CDR3 is 13 amino acids. For the CDR3, the DNA is TGTGCCAGCCGAGGGACAGGGGGCTACGAGCAGTACTTC. Its protein is CASRGTGGYEQYF.

This clone is categorized as medium-sized (0.01 to 0.1%). The chain has TRBV7-3 and TRBJ2-3, with 8 nucleotides matching TRBD1. With V trimmed by 3 bases and J by 4 bases, 0 bases remained unmatched. Germline V gene lookup returns CDR1 SGHTA and CDR2 FQGTGA. This CDR3 has 13 residues. CDR3 amino acids: CASSLDRADTQYF. In DNA form, the CDR3 reads TGTGCCAGCAGCTTGGACAGGGCAGATACGCAGTATTTT.

The chain couples TRBV11-2 to TRBJ2-5; D possibly uses TRBD1 or TRBD2 (5 bases each). The better agreement between TRBJ2-1 and the DNA end casts doubt on the J call. Germline V CDR1 and CDR2: SGHAT, FQNNGV. The length of the CDR3 is 16 residues. The CDR3, as DNA: TGTGCCAGCAGCTTTAGACCTGGGACCCAAAACAATGAGCAGTTCTTC. Encoded protein: CASSFRPGTQNNEQFF.

This clone has a handful of counts. This sequence joins TRBV27 and TRBJ2-1, with 8 bases matching TRBD2. The V gene's germline CDR1 is MNHEY and CDR2 SMNVEV (reference sequence). This CDR3 contains 17 residues. The J segment lost 3 bases and the V segment lost 5 bases, leaving 12 bases of the junction unmatched. DNA for the CDR3: TGTGCCAGCAGTCCACTCGGTGTGGGACTAGTCTACAATGAGCAGTTCTTC. Amino acids: CASSPLGVGLVYNEQFF.

The chain joins TRBV28 to TRBJ2-3; TRBD1 is a possible D gene (5 bases). This CDR3 contains 13 residues. Trimming removed 4 bases from V and 10 bases from J, with 15 bases in between. Germline V lookup: CDR1 MDHEN, CDR2 SYDVKM. CDR3 coding DNA: TGTGCCAGCAGTTGGACCCTAGGACAAGCGCAGTATTTT. Encoded protein: CASSWTLGQAQYF.

This clone was seen a handful of times. This chain connects TRBV7-2 to TRBJ1-2, with a weak D call TRBD1 (6 bases). This CDR3 contains 13 residues. CDR1 and CDR2 (germline): SGHTA, FQGNSA. Deletions cut 2 bases from V and 8 bases from J, with 12 bases between. CDR3 DNA sequence: TGTGCCAGCAGCTTAATGGCAGGGGTAGGCTACACCTTC. It is translated as CASSLMAGVGYTF.

With respect to this clone: The germline gene is not matched at one end of the junction; a read error may be the cause. This rearrangement joins TRBV12-3 or TRBV12-4 to TRBJ1-5; D is perhaps TRBD1 (5 bases). The length of the CDR3 is 15 residues. The CDR3 coding sequence is TGTGCCAGCACCACTTCAGGGCCCTACGATCAGCCACAGCATTTT. Encoded protein: CASTTSGPYDQPQHF.

This clone has just a few counts. Germline and junction disagree at one end, which may indicate a read error. The J gene is TRBJ2-7, the V gene TRBV12-3 or TRBV12-4, with 8 bases that match TRBD2. The CDR3 spans 15 residues. The CDR3 region has the DNA TGTGTCAGCAGCCGCGGCGGTAGCGGGACCTGGGAGCAGTACTTC. Translated, it gives CVSSRGGSGTWEQYF.

Only a few counts were recorded for this clone. J is TRBJ2-7 and V is TRBV27; 10 bases match TRBD2. CDR3 length equals 17 residues. The junction had 7 bases not matched to a gene; V was cut back by 2 bases and J by 0 bases. CDR1 and CDR2 (germline): MNHEY, SMNVEV (reference sequence). The CDR3 DNA sequence: TGTGCCAGCAGTTTAGTCGGTTCTAGCGGGAGCTCCTACGAGCAGTACTTC. Translated, it gives CASSLVGSSGSSYEQYF.

The rearrangement joins TRBV20-1 to TRBJ2-7, with 8 bases that match TRBD1. Germline-derived CDR1 and CDR2 are DFQATT and SNEGSKA (reference sequence). The CDR3 loop spans 14 amino acids. V was clipped by 4 bases and J by 2 bases; unmatched bases: 7. CDR3 loop: CSATGQGRPYEQYF. The CDR3 DNA follows: TGCAGTGCTACAGGACAGGGTCGACCCTACGAGCAGTACTTC.

The rearrangement joins TRBV7-3 to TRBJ2-5; D might be TRBD2 (5 bases). CDR3 size: 14 residues. V was shortened by 5 bases and J by 5 bases, with 15 bases between the two germline ends. Per the germline V gene, CDR1 is SGHTA and CDR2 is FQGTGA. CDR3 nucleotide sequence: TGTGCCAGCAGCCCGCAGGTTACGGGGGAGACCCAGTACTTC. As protein: CASSPQVTGETQYF.